This TCR beta chain derives from a study of shared clonotypes between healthy human individuals. Study findings and constraints: A limitation of the genetic and exposure-history diversity represented arose from few donors.

Replicate PCRs run on unsorted PBMC used about 300 ng DNA, which was 31,000 or so T cell genomes. DNA from unsorted PBMC was sequenced on ten immunoSEQ deep assay plates. Authors' processing steps: Junction-only immunoSEQ data arrived without quality scores, meaning filtering differed. Generated by immunoSEQ multiplex PCR, the TCRdb table keeps only in-frame clones and is missing some. V, J and clone size derive from that table, while D and trimming were established from the DNA sequence. The table records more than 400,000 clones, roughly 80% of them present only once. Germline V gives CDR1 GTSNPN, CDR2 SVGIG (reference sequence). The CDR3 loop spans 15 amino acids. Details on this clone: As yet, its antigen is unknown. A far more abundant clone sits one base away, making this likely a read error.

Material: PBMCs. This sequence joins TRBV30 and TRBJ1-1; tentatively, D is TRBD1 (5 bases). This clonotype was obtained from a woman aged 40 to 50 in good health. Some clones in this sample may be carry-over from other donors' samples. CDR3 protein: CAWSLPLGLNTETFF. In nucleotides, the CDR3 is TGTGCCTGGAGCTTACCTTTGGGACTTAACACTGAAACTTTCTTT.